The T cell receptor beta chain described here comes from a study of T-cell reconstitution after alpha-beta-depleted transplantation in children. During its preparation, the TCRbeta library received unique molecular identifiers. MiXCR, run by TCRdb on the PCR reads, gives a single entry per CDR3 protein. Among 90,000 to 130,000 distinct CDR3 sequences listed, about a tenth were seen once. This clonotype occurred many times. Specimen: PBMCs from the stem cell graft donor, collected from the stem cell graft. The TCR was taken from a human donor who donated a stem cell graft to a child with acute lymphoblastic leukemia.

This chain's CDR3 is CASSYSKEMNTEAFF. CDR3 bases: TGTGCCAGCAGTTACTCGAAAGAGATGAACACTGAAGCTTTCTTT. J is TRBJ1-1 and V is TRBV6-5; no firm D call. Germline V CDR1 and CDR2: MNHEY, SVGAGI. Trimming shortened V by 0 bases and J by 0 bases, and 8 bases separated the two germline ends. There are 15 residues in the CDR3.